A selection of T cell receptor beta chains follows, all from one sample in a study of blood T cells in healthy people across ages. TCRdb recomputed calls from the 5' RACE reads with MiXCR, one row per CDR3 protein. Among some 710,000 distinct CDR3 sequences listed, about 20% were seen once. The sample was blood. Every receptor here comes from a man aged 70 or older in good health. Both conserved end residues are part of each CDR3. The D gene is left open where the match is weak. Size values are once, few and many counts, or a class for expanded clones, and some rows have none.

D: -
size: few
J: TRBJ1-1
V: TRBV19
CDR3: CASTVGSRAEAFF
DNA: TGTGCCAGTACAGTCGGTTCGCGGGCTGAAGCTTTCTTT

D: -
size: -
J: TRBJ2-1
V: TRBV5-1
CDR3: CASSLAMGEQFF
DNA: TGCGCCAGCAGCTTGGCCATGGGGGAGCAGTTCTTC

D: TRBD1
size: -
J: TRBJ1-1
V: TRBV29-1
CDR3: CSAAGTGGTEAFF
DNA: TGCAGCGCCGCCGGGACAGGGGGAACTGAAGCTTTCTTT

D: -
size: -
J: TRBJ1-2
V: TRBV5-1
CDR3: CASSKDTSSYPVF
DNA: TGCGCCAGCAGCAAGGACACATCGTCCTATCCTGTCTTC

D: TRBD2
size: -
J: TRBJ2-1
V: TRBV6-2/TRBV6-3
CDR3: CASSYGTSVNNEQFF
DNA: TGTGCCAGCAGTTACGGGACTAGCGTTAACAATGAGCAGTTCTTC

D: -
size: -
J: TRBJ2-3
V: TRBV29-1
CDR3: CSVAPATGDTQYF
DNA: TGCAGCGTTGCCCCGGCTACCGGGGATACGCAGTATTTT

D: -
size: few
J: TRBJ2-7
V: TRBV3-1
CDR3: CASSQVYRVGSEQYF
DNA: TGTGCCAGCAGCCAAGTATACAGGGTAGGGAGCGAGCAGTACTTC

D: -
size: -
J: TRBJ1-1
V: TRBV5-1
CDR3: CASSLGLSEAFF
DNA: TGCGCCAGCAGCTTGGGATTAAGTGAAGCTTTCTTT

D: TRBD1
size: few
J: TRBJ2-4
V: TRBV3-1
CDR3: CASTWTGGENIQYF
DNA: TGTGCCAGCACGTGGACAGGTGGGGAAAACATTCAGTACTTC

D: TRBD1
size: few
J: TRBJ1-1
V: TRBV7-2
CDR3: CASSAQGQANTEAFF
DNA: TGTGCCAGCAGCGCTCAAGGACAGGCGAACACTGAAGCTTTCTTT

D: -
size: -
J: TRBJ1-1
V: TRBV13
CDR3: CASSSPAEWGPEAFF
DNA: TGTGCCAGCAGCTCCCCCGCTGAATGGGGACCTGAAGCTTTCTTT

D: TRBD2
size: -
J: TRBJ2-7
V: TRBV9
CDR3: CASSAGLAGSYEQYF
DNA: TGTGCCAGCAGCGCGGGACTAGCGGGCTCCTACGAGCAGTACTTC

D: -
size: -
J: TRBJ1-1
V: TRBV19
CDR3: CASSALRDTNPGAFF
DNA: TGTGCCAGTAGTGCCCTCCGGGACACCAACCCAGGGGCTTTCTTT

D: -
size: -
J: TRBJ1-1
V: TRBV29-1
CDR3: CSAEDLGTEAFF
DNA: TGCAGCGCCGAGGACCTCGGAACTGAAGCTTTCTTT

D: -
size: few
J: TRBJ2-5
V: TRBV7-2
CDR3: CASSPTVVGQTQYF
DNA: TGTGCCAGCAGCCCGACCGTAGTGGGGCAGACCCAGTACTTC

D: -
size: many
J: TRBJ2-5
V: TRBV5-1
CDR3: CASSLVPGRARETQYF
DNA: TGCGCCAGCAGCTTGGTTCCAGGGCGCGCGAGGGAGACCCAGTACTTC

D: -
size: many
J: TRBJ2-1
V: TRBV28
CDR3: CASTWGSSYNEQFF
DNA: TGTGCCAGCACCTGGGGGAGCTCCTACAATGAGCAGTTCTTC

D: TRBD1
size: -
J: TRBJ2-7
V: TRBV27
CDR3: CASSSVGTGIYEQYF
DNA: TGTGCCAGCAGTTCCGTTGGGACAGGGATATACGAGCAGTACTTC

D: -
size: -
J: TRBJ1-2
V: TRBV4-3
CDR3: CASSPRQTYGYTF
DNA: TGCGCCAGCAGCCCTCGACAGACCTATGGCTACACCTTC

D: TRBD2
size: many
J: TRBJ2-3
V: TRBV13
CDR3: CASIPPRTSGSISTDTQYF
DNA: TGTGCCAGCATCCCCCCTCGGACTAGCGGGAGTATAAGTACAGATACGCAGTATTTT

D: TRBD2
size: once
J: TRBJ2-3
V: TRBV5-6
CDR3: CASSTRLAGGLEGDTQYF
DNA: TGTGCCAGCAGCACCCGACTAGCGGGAGGATTAGAAGGAGATACGCAGTATTTT

D: -
size: once
J: TRBJ1-1
V: TRBV7-2
CDR3: CASSLDGGAYTEAFF
DNA: TGTGCCAGCAGCTTAGATGGGGGAGCGTACACTGAAGCTTTCTTT

D: -
size: -
J: TRBJ2-4
V: TRBV6-1
CDR3: CASSEAQVTRYF
DNA: TGTGCCAGCAGTGAAGCGCAGGTTACCAGGTACTTC

D: TRBD2
size: -
J: TRBJ2-1
V: TRBV6-1
CDR3: CASIILAGNYNEQFF
DNA: TGTGCCAGCATCATACTAGCGGGAAACTACAATGAGCAGTTCTTC

D: -
size: -
J: TRBJ1-4
V: TRBV15
CDR3: CATSRDLLATNEKLFF
DNA: TGTGCCACCAGCAGAGATTTACTGGCAACTAATGAAAAACTGTTTTTT

D: -
size: -
J: TRBJ2-5
V: TRBV27
CDR3: CASSLLGSQTQYF
DNA: TGTGCCAGCAGTTTACTGGGGAGTCAGACCCAGTACTTC

D: -
size: -
J: TRBJ2-2
V: TRBV20-1
CDR3: CSARYPGSGELSF
DNA: TGCAGTGCTAGGTATCCGGGTTCCGGGGAGCTGTCTTTT

D: -
size: -
J: TRBJ1-4
V: TRBV29-1
CDR3: CSVEGTVGTNEKLFF
DNA: TGCAGCGTTGAAGGGACTGTTGGTACTAATGAAAAACTGTTTTTT

D: TRBD1
size: few
J: TRBJ1-5
V: TRBV2
CDR3: CASREETGGNQPQHF
DNA: TGTGCCAGCAGGGAGGAGACAGGGGGCAATCAGCCCCAGCATTTT

D: TRBD2
size: many
J: TRBJ2-3
V: TRBV4-1
CDR3: CASSQERLAGGGTDTQYF
DNA: TGCGCCAGCAGCCAAGAGCGCCTAGCGGGGGGAGGAACAGATACGCAGTATTTT

D: -
size: -
J: TRBJ1-1
V: TRBV5-1
CDR3: CTSSLVPGLLNTEAFF
DNA: TGCACCAGCAGCTTGGTCCCGGGGTTATTGAACACTGAAGCTTTCTTT

D: -
size: -
J: TRBJ1-5
V: TRBV7-8
CDR3: CASSLEQGAYSNQPQHF
DNA: TGTGCCAGCAGCTTAGAACAGGGAGCCTATAGCAATCAGCCCCAGCATTTT

D: -
size: few
J: TRBJ1-5
V: TRBV20-1
CDR3: CSARDPRGNQPQHF
DNA: TGCAGTGCTAGAGACCCGCGGGGCAATCAGCCCCAGCATTTT

D: TRBD2
size: few
J: TRBJ2-1
V: TRBV10-3
CDR3: CAIGTSNEQFF
DNA: TGTGCCATTGGGACTAGCAATGAGCAGTTCTTC

D: -
size: -
J: TRBJ1-4
V: TRBV6-2/TRBV6-3
CDR3: CASREPGRQNEKLFF
DNA: TGTGCCAGCAGAGAACCGGGACGGCAAAATGAAAAACTGTTTTTT

D: TRBD2
size: few
J: TRBJ2-4
V: TRBV20-1
CDR3: CSAIAGGDKNIQYF
DNA: TGCAGTGCAATAGCGGGAGGGGACAAAAACATTCAGTACTTC

D: -
size: -
J: TRBJ1-1
V: TRBV6-5
CDR3: CASSPKGWNTEAFF
DNA: TGTGCCAGCAGTCCTAAAGGGTGGAACACTGAAGCTTTCTTT